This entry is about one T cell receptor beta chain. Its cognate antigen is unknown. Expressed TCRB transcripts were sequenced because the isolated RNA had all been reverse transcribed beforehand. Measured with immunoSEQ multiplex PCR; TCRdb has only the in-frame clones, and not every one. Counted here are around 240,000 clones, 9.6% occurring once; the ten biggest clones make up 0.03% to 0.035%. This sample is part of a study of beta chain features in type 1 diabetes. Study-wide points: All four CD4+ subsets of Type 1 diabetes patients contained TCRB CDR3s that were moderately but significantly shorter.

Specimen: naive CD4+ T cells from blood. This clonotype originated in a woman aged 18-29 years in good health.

For the CDR3, the DNA is TGTGCCAGCAGCCGAAACCCAGGGGCTGGGAGCTCCTACAATGAGCAGTTCTTC. Translating it yields CASSRNPGAGSSYNEQFF. The chain links TRBV7-6 to TRBJ2-1, with a tentative D call TRBD1 (6 bases). Germline CDR1 is SGHVS and CDR2 is FNYEAQ. This CDR3 contains 18 residues. V was pared by 5 bases and J by 0 bases, with 20 bases between. Full variable domain (remainder filled in from reference TRBV7-6 and TRBJ2-1): GAGVSQSPRYKVTKRGQDVALRCDPISGHVSLYWYRQALGQGPEFLTYFNYEAQQDKSGLPNDRFSAERPEGSISTLTIQRTEQRDSAMYRCASSRNPGAGSSYNEQFFGPGTRLTVL.